This record concerns one T cell receptor beta chain sequence. Other DNA sequences in the sample encode the same CDR3. Authors' methods: Quantification of nucleated cells was approximated via reference gene primer amplification. Sequencing used immunoSEQ multiplex PCR; TCRdb keeps in-frame clones, though not all of them. D and trimming come from the DNA, and the V and J calls and clone size come from that table. This sample has some 20,000 clones, with about 89% found just once. CDR1 and CDR2 (germline): LGHDT, YNNKEL (reference sequence). This CDR3 is built from 11 residues. V was pared by 10 bases and J by 4 bases, with 10 bases between. These data belong to a study of blood T cell repertoires in COVID-19. About the research overall: Samples taken during acute and convalescent COVID-19 were collected in the United States, Italy and Spain. From T cells, B-cell-depleted T cells, or PBMCs came the material, which was cDNA or gDNA.

The sequenced material came from peripheral blood. This receptor was obtained from a human donor in a cohort sampled during active COVID-19. The V call is TRBV3-1 (or the pseudogene TRBV3-2), the J call TRBJ1-1; possibly TRBD1 for D (5 bases). The CDR3 DNA follows: TGTGCCACCCGGGGGGGCACTGAAGCTTTCTTT. Its translation: CATRGGTEAFF.